This is a list of T cell receptor beta chains from one sample in a study of blood T cell repertoires in COVID-19. Produced via immunoSEQ multiplex PCR; TCRdb's table is partial and in-frame only. The sample lists tens of thousands of clones; around 82% were seen once. The specimen sequenced was peripheral blood. The origin of the receptors is a woman older than 75 with COVID-19, enrolled during active disease. Both conserved end residues are part of each CDR3. D genes are given only for firm matches. A clone size is listed for some rows: how often the clone was seen (once, few, many), or a class if it is expanded.

.,TRBV28,.,TRBJ2-2,TGTGCCAGCAGTTTTCGGGGTGCCGGGGAGCTGTTTTTT,CASSFRGAGELFF
.,TRBV15,.,TRBJ1-1,TGTGCCACCAGCAGACCCCAGGGGTTTGGGGAAGCTTTCTTT,CATSRPQGFGEAFF
few,TRBV28,TRBD1,TRBJ1-2,TGTGCCAGCAGTTTAAACAGGGGGCTAGCTATCTTC,CASSLNRGLAIF
.,TRBV28,TRBD1,TRBJ2-7,TGTGCCAGCAGACTAGGGACAGGGGTCCTTCGGCAGTACTTC,CASRLGTGVLRQYF
.,TRBV28,TRBD2,TRBJ2-3,TGTGCCAGCAATCCAGCGGGAGACTTGGATACGCAGTATTTT,CASNPAGDLDTQYF
.,TRBV11-2,.,TRBJ2-3,TGTGCCAGCAGCTTAGACGCGCGCGGGGGACAAAGAGATACGCAGTATTTT,CASSLDARGGQRDTQYF
.,TRBV19,TRBD2,TRBJ2-1,TGTGCCACCCTCCAGACCCAGCGGGGGGACAATGAGCAGTTCTTC,CATLQTQRGDNEQFF
few,TRBV18,.,TRBJ2-7,TGTGCCAGCTCCTCCGGGGCAGGGGAAAACGAGCAGTACTTC,CASSSGAGENEQYF
.,TRBV5-4,.,TRBJ2-5,TGTGCCAGCAGCGTCCCGGGACTCCAAGAGACCCAGTACTTC,CASSVPGLQETQYF
.,TRBV7-3,TRBD2,TRBJ2-3,TGTGCCAGCAGCCGTGGGGGTAGCGGGGGTACTAGCACAGATACGCAGTATTTT,CASSRGGSGGTSTDTQYF
.,TRBV3-1/TRBV3-2,TRBD1,TRBJ2-3,TGTGCCAGCAGCCGAACACAGGGGAGTAGCACAGATACGCAGTATTTT,CASSRTQGSSTDTQYF
.,TRBV5-1,.,TRBJ2-5,TGCGCCAGCAGCCTTCAGGGTAGGGCCGAGACCCAGTACTTC,CASSLQGRAETQYF
.,TRBV4-1,TRBD1,TRBJ2-7,TGCGCCAGCAGCTACAGCCAGGGGGCAGGTTACGAGCAGTACTTC,CASSYSQGAGYEQYF
.,TRBV29-1,.,TRBJ2-7,TGCAGCGCTGGCCAGGGGGGAACCTACGAGCAGTACTTC,CSAGQGGTYEQYF
.,TRBV2,.,TRBJ2-2,TGTGCCAGCAGTAGTTCGGGACTCCCAGGCGGGGAGCTGTTTTTT,CASSSSGLPGGELFF
.,TRBV6-5,.,TRBJ1-5,TGTGCCAGCAGTCAGGGGTATTCCAACAATCAGCCCCAGCATTTT,CASSQGYSNNQPQHF
.,TRBV6-5,TRBD1,TRBJ2-1,TGTGCCAGCAGGGACAGGAACAATGAGCAGTTCTTC,CASRDRNNEQFF
.,TRBV4-2,TRBD2,TRBJ2-3,TGTGCCAGCAGCCAAGATGCTAGCGGGGGGGGATCTGATACGCAGTATTTT,CASSQDASGGGSDTQYF
.,TRBV9,TRBD1,TRBJ2-7,TGTGCCAGCAGCGCCGATCTTGGGACAGGGGCCCACGAGCAGTACTTC,CASSADLGTGAHEQYF
.,TRBV24-1,.,TRBJ2-3,TGTGCCACCAGTGGACAGGAGGATACGCAGTATTTT,CATSGQEDTQYF
once,TRBV5-4,.,TRBJ1-2,TGTGCCAGCAGCCTGGACAGCAAATATGGCTACACCTTC,CASSLDSKYGYTF
.,TRBV18,.,TRBJ2-7,TGTGCCAGCTCGAGGGACTCAACCTACGAGCAGTACTTC,CASSRDSTYEQYF
.,TRBV28,.,TRBJ2-7,TGTGCCAGCAGTTTAATCCGCTCCTACGAGCAGTACTTC,CASSLIRSYEQYF
.,TRBV18,TRBD1,TRBJ2-5,TGTGCCAGCTCACCGACGACAGGGTGGGAGACCCAGTACTTC,CASSPTTGWETQYF
.,TRBV6-1,.,TRBJ2-3,TGTGCCAGCAGTGAAAAGCATACGCAGTATTTT,CASSEKHTQYF
.,TRBV10-3,.,TRBJ1-2,TGTGCCATCAACAACAACTATGGCTACACCTTC,CAINNNYGYTF
.,TRBV12-5,TRBD1,TRBJ2-7,TGTGCTAGTGGTCAGGACAGGCTCAACGAGCAGTACTTC,CASGQDRLNEQYF